The 26 T cell receptor beta chains below all came from one sample that was sequenced in a study of cytomegalovirus exposure and HLA in healthy donors. The PCR used 60 Vbeta and 13 Jbeta primers. Clones were read by immunoSEQ multiplex PCR, and TCRdb kept only the in-frame ones, dropping some. The table includes around 92,000 clones, roughly 74% detected once. Sequenced sample: PBMCs. The origin of the receptors is a female donor in good health and CMV-seropositive.

The chain has TRBV18 and TRBJ1-1; perhaps TRBD1 as D (6 bases). Between the trimmed V and J ends, which lost 3 bases and 4 bases, there was a span of 15 bases. This CDR3 contains 15 residues. Germline CDR1 is KGHSH and CDR2 is LQKENI. The CDR3 reads CASSPGGGQSTEAFF. CDR3 coding DNA: TGTGCCAGCTCACCTGGTGGGGGCCAGAGCACTGAAGCTTTCTTT.

The rearrangement uses TRBV5-1 and TRBJ2-5; tentative D call: TRBD2 (5 bases). The CDR3 is 17 residues long. Germline V gives CDR1 SGHRS, CDR2 YFSETQ. V lost 1 base and J lost 4, with 20 bases in between. CDR3 in amino acids: CASSLSTLSSPVETQYF. CDR3 nucleotides: TGCGCCAGCAGCTTGTCCACCCTGTCTAGCCCAGTAGAGACCCAGTACTTC.

The gene calls are TRBV9 and TRBJ1-3; no reliable D call. With 0 bases removed from V and 1 base from J, the gap between germline ends came to 5 bases. The CDR3 totals 14 residues. The germline CDR1 and CDR2 sequences are SGDLS and YYNGEE. This CDR3 reads CASSVDSSGNTIYF. The CDR3 DNA reads TGTGCCAGCAGCGTAGACAGTTCTGGAAACACCATATATTTT.

The chain combines TRBV4-3 with TRBJ2-1; tentatively, D is TRBD1 (6 bases). With 2 bases removed from V and 0 bases from J, the gap between germline ends came to 26 bases. The CDR3 runs to 21 residues. From germline, CDR1 is LGHNA and CDR2 YSLEER. The CDR3 loop is CASSQTLQGRGGVSSYNEQFF. The CDR3 region has the DNA TGCGCCAGCAGCCAAACACTACAGGGCCGCGGTGGAGTTAGCTCCTACAATGAGCAGTTCTTC.

The chain carries TRBV7-9 and TRBJ2-4; D is perhaps TRBD2 (6 bases). CDR3 size: 18 residues. V was cut by 5 bases and J by 1 base, with 21 bases left in between. The germline V gene has CDR1 SEHNR and CDR2 FQNEAQ (reference sequence). The CDR3 here is CASSRIWAGKRAKNIQYF. For the CDR3, the DNA is TGTGCCAGCAGCCGAATTTGGGCGGGGAAAAGGGCCAAAAACATTCAGTACTTC.

The chain joins TRBV10-3 to TRBJ2-3; D is possibly TRBD1 (7 bases). CDR3 length: 13 amino acids. CDR1 is ENHRY and CDR2 is SYGVKD in the germline V gene. Trimming stripped 4 bases from V and 5 bases from J, with 10 bases between. CDR3 residues: CAISGQGGDTQYF. For the CDR3, the DNA is TGTGCCATCAGTGGGCAGGGGGGAGATACGCAGTATTTT.

This clone turned up a few times. The chain employs TRBV27 and TRBJ1-1; perhaps TRBD1 as D (5 bases). Looked up from germline, CDR1 is MNHEY and CDR2 is SMNVEV (reference sequence). This CDR3 has 13 amino acids. The V end was cut by 3 bases, the J end by 1 base, with 6 bases between. CDR3: CASSFDRNTEAFF. The CDR3 DNA reads TGTGCCAGCAGTTTCGACAGGAACACTGAAGCTTTCTTT.

This clone was detected only once. The chain combines TRBV6-5 with TRBJ2-7, with 7 bases aligning to TRBD1. Germline V gene sequence: CDR1 MNHEY, CDR2 SVGAGI. With V trimmed by 6 bases and J by 4 bases, 9 bases remained unmatched. This CDR3 contains 14 residues. Written as DNA, the CDR3 is TGTGCCAGCAGGTCACCGGGACAGAGATACGAGCAGTACTTC. Translation: CASRSPGQRYEQYF.

The chain has TRBV5-1 and TRBJ1-2; 7 bases match TRBD1. This CDR3 is 18 amino acids long. V was pared by 5 bases and J by 7 bases, with 23 bases of the junction left unmatched. Germline-derived CDR1 and CDR2 are SGHRS and YFSETQ. The CDR3 DNA reads as TGCGCCAGCAGTCGTTCCCGAGGACAGGCTGATGCTTTGCGTGGCTACACCTTC. Its protein is CASSRSRGQADALRGYTF. Together with reference TRBV5-1 and TRBJ1-2, the CDR3 gives the full variable domain: KAGVTQTPRYLIKTRGQQVTLSCSPISGHRSVSWYQQTPGQGLQFLFEYFSETQRNKGNFPGRFSGRQFSNSRSEMNVSTLELGDSALYLCASSRSRGQADALRGYTFGSGTRLTVV.

The chain links TRBV29-1 to TRBJ2-1, with D possibly being TRBD1 (6 bases). Trimming shortened V by 1 base and J by 5 bases, and 9 bases separated the two germline ends. This CDR3 region has 13 residues. Germline loops: CDR1 SQVTM, CDR2 ANQGSEA. The CDR3 region is CSVEGGTNNEQFF. The CDR3 coding sequence is TGCAGCGTTGAAGGAGGGACAAACAATGAGCAGTTCTTC.

The rearrangement uses TRBV7-6 and TRBJ1-4, with D perhaps matching TRBD1 (5 bases). Germline V gene data show CDR1 as SGHVS and CDR2 as FNYEAQ. Trimming stripped 6 bases from V and 8 bases from J, with 13 bases between. This CDR3 contains 13 residues. CDR3: CASRVGLGEKLFF. The CDR3 nucleotides read TGTGCCAGCAGGGTGGGGCTGGGGGAAAAACTGTTTTTT.

The rearrangement uses TRBV5-1 and TRBJ1-6, with D unresolved. This CDR3 contains 13 residues. Germline V gene data show CDR1 as SGHRS and CDR2 as YFSETQ. Trimming pared 1 base from V and 8 bases from J, leaving 7 bases between. The CDR3 sequence is CASSLREDSPLHF. The DNA for the CDR3 is TGCGCCAGCAGCTTGAGAGAGGATTCACCCCTCCACTTT.

This clone was picked up a small number of times. The chain couples TRBV4-2 to TRBJ1-1; TRBD1 matches at 7 bases. Germline V gene sequence: CDR1 LGHNA, CDR2 YNFKEQ. The V gene end was trimmed by 4 bases and the J gene end by 3 bases; junction bases not matched to a gene: 8. The CDR3 has 15 residues. The CDR3 sequence: CASSLLGTADTEAFF. The CDR3 nucleotides read TGTGCCAGCAGCCTACTCGGGACAGCCGACACTGAAGCTTTCTTT.

The chain links TRBV7-9 to TRBJ2-3; 16 nucleotides align to TRBD2. Germline assignment: CDR1 SEHNR and CDR2 FQNEAQ (reference sequence). The CDR3 runs to 19 residues. J was trimmed by 2 bases and V by 5 bases; bases with no gene match: 10. The CDR3 nucleotides read TGTGCCAGCAGCGCGAATCCGGGACTAGCGGGGGGGGTCACAGATACGCAGTATTTT. Protein sequence: CASSANPGLAGGVTDTQYF.

Remarks on this clone: The same CDR3 is also encoded by other DNA sequences in this sample. The CDR3 DNA follows: TGCGCCAGCAGTGTTGGCGGAAGCACAGATACGCAGTATTTT. Amino acids: CASSVGGSTDTQYF. The J gene is TRBJ2-3, the V gene TRBV10-1, with D unresolved. Germline CDR1 reads WNHNN; CDR2 reads SYGVQD (reference sequence). V was trimmed by 4 bases and J by 0 bases, leaving 8 bases between them. The CDR3 totals 14 residues.

This clone was detected only once. For the CDR3, the DNA is TGTGCCAGCAGTAGCTCACAGGGGTCCCAAGAGACCCAGTACTTC. This codes for CASSSSQGSQETQYF. The chain links TRBV2 to TRBJ2-5, with 7 bases that match TRBD1. After removal of 5 bases from V and 1 base from J, the junction contained 7 bases not matched to a gene. Germline V CDR1 and CDR2: SNHLY, FYNNEI. The CDR3 runs 15 residues.

The chain combines TRBV7-3 with TRBJ2-1, with D perhaps TRBD1 (6 bases). The germline V gene has CDR1 SGHTA and CDR2 FQGTGA. The CDR3 length is 14 residues. V dropped 5 bases and J dropped 4 bases, with 12 bases sitting between them. The CDR3: CASSLLGAYNEQFF. The CDR3 DNA reads TGTGCCAGCAGCCTCCTGGGGGCGTACAATGAGCAGTTCTTC.

Details on this clone: Mismatch with germline at one junction end may stem from a read error. The chain couples TRBV13 to TRBJ2-1, with 7 nucleotides matching TRBD2. The length of the CDR3 is 15 residues. Germline assignment: CDR1 PRHDT and CDR2 FYEKMQ (reference sequence). The CDR3 sequence: CASSIGLDRYNEQFF. CDR3 DNA sequence: TGTGCCAGCAGCATAGGACTAGATCGGTACAATGAGCAGTTCTTC. The whole variable domain, filled in from reference TRBV13 and TRBJ2-1, reads AAGVIQSPRHLIKEKRETATLKCYPIPRHDTVYWYQQGPGQDPQFLISFYEKMQSDKGSIPDRFSAQQFSDYHSELNMSSLELGDSALYFCASSIGLDRYNEQFFGPGTRLTVL.

This clone has a handful of counts. V usage is TRBV9 and J usage is TRBJ1-1; 8 bases fit TRBD1. The V gene end was trimmed by 5 bases and the J gene end by 4 bases; junction bases not matched to a gene: 7. Germline loops: CDR1 SGDLS, CDR2 YYNGEE. This CDR3 region has 14 residues. The CDR3 DNA reads TGTGCCAGCAGTGATGACAGGGGTGGCACTGAAGCTTTCTTT. Its translation is CASSDDRGGTEAFF.

The rearrangement links TRBV19 to TRBJ2-5; no firm D call. Trimming removed 5 bases from V and 1 base from J, with 11 bases in between. The V gene's germline CDR1 is LNHDA and CDR2 SQIVND (reference sequence). This CDR3 has 14 residues. In DNA, the CDR3 is TGTGCCAGTAGTTCCGTTGGAGTCCAAGAGACCCAGTACTTC. Protein product: CASSSVGVQETQYF.

The chain uses TRBV4-2 and TRBJ2-7; 8 bases align to TRBD1. The CDR3 consists of 15 residues. Germline V gene lookup returns CDR1 LGHNA and CDR2 YNFKEQ. The V gene end was trimmed by 0 bases and the J gene end by 4 bases; junction bases not matched to a gene: 5. This CDR3 is CASSQDGDRGYEQYF. As DNA, the CDR3 is TGTGCCAGCAGCCAAGATGGAGACAGGGGTTACGAGCAGTACTTC.

The chain combines TRBV7-2 with TRBJ2-3, with a weak D call TRBD2 (5 bases). V was cut by 5 bases and J by 1 base, with 13 bases left in between. The CDR3 is 15 amino acids. The germline gives CDR1 SGHTA, CDR2 FQGNSA. Here the CDR3 DNA reads TGTGCCAGCAGCCTACGGACTCAGCGCACAGATACGCAGTATTTT. It specifies CASSLRTQRTDTQYF.

V is TRBV6-5 and J is TRBJ1-2; the D is unclear. CDR1 and CDR2 (germline): MNHEY, SVGAGI. V lost 0 bases, J lost 8 bases, and 10 bases lay in between. CDR3 length: 13 amino acids. The CDR3 nucleotides read TGTGCCAGCAGTTACTCCACCGGGGTCGGCTACACCTTC. This codes for CASSYSTGVGYTF.

The V gene is TRBV10-2, the J gene TRBJ2-7; TRBD2 aligns across 12 bases. After removal of 6 bases from V and 3 bases from J, the junction contained 9 bases not matched to a gene. This CDR3 is 16 amino acids long. The germline V gene has CDR1 WSHSY and CDR2 SAAADI. The CDR3 region is CASRDIGLAGNYEQYF. Written as DNA, the CDR3 is TGCGCCAGCAGGGACATCGGACTAGCGGGGAACTACGAGCAGTACTTC.

The J gene is TRBJ2-7, the V gene TRBV28; 8 bases are shared with TRBD2. With V trimmed by 7 bases and J by 3 bases, 5 bases remained unmatched. Germline V gene sequence: CDR1 MDHEN, CDR2 SYDVKM. The CDR3 is 13 residues long. The CDR3 DNA sequence: TGTGCCAGCACGGGCGGGGGGCTCTACGAGCAGTACTTC. Translating it yields CASTGGGLYEQYF. Together with reference TRBV28 and TRBJ2-7, the CDR3 gives the full variable domain: DVKVTQSSRYLVKRTGEKVFLECVQDMDHENMFWYRQDPGLGLRLIYFSYDVKMKEKGDIPEGYSVSREKKERFSLILESASTNQTSMYLCASTGGGLYEQYFGPGTRLTVT.

The V gene is TRBV2, the J gene TRBJ1-5; D is possibly TRBD1 (6 bases). Germline values: CDR1 SNHLY, CDR2 FYNNEI. Trimming stripped 4 bases from V and 7 bases from J, with 17 bases between. The CDR3 contains 15 residues. The CDR3 loop reads CASSVGGGTRQPQHF. The CDR3 nucleotides are TGTGCCAGCAGTGTTGGGGGGGGGACAAGGCAGCCCCAGCATTTT.